What follows describes a single T cell receptor beta chain. Method: immunoSEQ multiplex PCR; TCRdb's copy keeps in-frame clones and lacks some. The sample holds about 73,000 clones, 92% seen once. This record belongs to a study of OX40 agonist ivuxolimab in advanced cancers. The receptor's source is an adult with an advanced solid tumor such as melanoma, head and neck, liver or kidney cancer. Sequencing used CD4+ or CD8+ T cells sorted from blood, obtained in a trial of the OX40 agonist ivuxolimab.

In DNA, the CDR3 is TGTGCCAGCAGCTTAGGGGAAAAACTGTTTTTT. Translated, it gives CASSLGEKLFF. V and J are TRBV11-2 and TRBJ1-4; D is ambiguous. Looked up from germline, CDR1 is SGHAT and CDR2 is FQNNGV. Between the trimmed V and J ends, which lost 1 base and 8 bases, there was a span of 2 bases. The CDR3 has 11 amino acids.